These 4 T cell receptor beta chains share one sample of origin, sequenced in a study of OX40 agonist ivuxolimab in advanced cancers. Using immunoSEQ multiplex PCR, the repertoire was profiled, and TCRdb retains in-frame clones only, with some absent. The table shows tens of thousands of clones, with nearly 95% occurring only once. The specimen comprised CD4+ or CD8+ T cells sorted from blood, sampled in a trial of the OX40 agonist ivuxolimab. These receptors were collected from an adult with an advanced solid tumor such as melanoma, head and neck, liver or kidney cancer.

This chain joins TRBV6-1 and TRBJ1-3; D gene ambiguous. The V end was cut by 7 bases, the J end by 4 bases, with 2 bases between. The CDR3 runs to 10 residues. Per the germline V gene, CDR1 is MNHNS and CDR2 is SASEGT. This CDR3 is CASNGNTIYF. Here the CDR3 DNA reads TGTGCCAGCAACGGAAACACCATATATTTT.

This clone was seen just once. The chain combines TRBV2 with TRBJ1-2; the D gene is possibly TRBD1 (6 bases). The CDR3 is 13 residues long. Per germline, CDR1 SNHLY and CDR2 FYNNEI. Trimming took off 5 bases at V and 2 bases at J, with 9 bases between the two ends. The CDR3 DNA is TGTGCCAGCAGTACGGACAGCAACTATGGCTACACCTTC. This codes for CASSTDSNYGYTF.

The chain employs TRBV4-1 and TRBJ1-3, with 8 bases matching TRBD1. Losses at the gene ends were 1 base for V and 0 bases for J; bases not matched to a gene: 2. Germline V gives CDR1 MGHRA, CDR2 YSYEKL. The CDR3 is 16 amino acids. This CDR3 is CASSQGGQASGNTIYF. The CDR3 DNA is TGCGCCAGCAGCCAAGGGGGACAGGCCTCTGGAAACACCATATATTTT.

The CDR3 DNA reads TGTGCCACCTTAAGGTACAGCTCCTACGAGCAGTACTTC. Translation gives CATLRYSSYEQYF. The rearrangement joins TRBV21-1 to TRBJ2-7; the table assigns TRBD1, which was not confirmed against the DNA. TRBV21-1 is reported as a pseudogene. This CDR3 contains 13 residues.